These 26 T cell receptor beta chains came from one sample sequenced in a study of PD-1 blockade in classical Hodgkin lymphoma. Generated by immunoSEQ multiplex PCR, the TCRdb table keeps only in-frame clones and is missing some. Counted here are about 27,000 clones, roughly 88% occurring once; the ten biggest clones make up approximately 6.3%. The patients all showed relapse after autologous stem cell transplantation, while their brentuximab vedotin exposure varied. Magnetic negative selection isolated CD8+ T cells from thawed PBMCs. The source was CD8+ T cells from blood, collected at baseline. Source of these receptors: a human donor with classical Hodgkin lymphoma.

The chain has TRBV9 and TRBJ2-3, with 10 bases fitting TRBD2. V lost 2 bases and J lost 2; bases outside the gene matches: 8. This CDR3 spans 17 amino acids. In germline, CDR1 is SGDLS, CDR2 YYNGEE. The CDR3 bases are TGTGCCAGCAGCGTCAGCGAGCGGGAGGGTTTCACAGATACGCAGTATTTT. This gives the protein CASSVSEREGFTDTQYF.

This sequence joins TRBV25-1 and TRBJ1-2; D ambiguous. The germline CDR1 and CDR2 sequences are MGHDK and SYGVNS. V was shortened by 4 bases and J by 5 bases, with 5 bases between the two germline ends. The CDR3 runs 11 residues. The chain's CDR3 is CASSGVYGYTF. The CDR3 DNA reads as TGTGCCAGCAGTGGTGTTTATGGCTACACCTTC.

The chain combines TRBV6-5 with TRBJ2-3; 8 bases line up with TRBD2. The V and J ends lost 2 bases and 2 bases, in that order; junction bases with no gene match: 3. The CDR3 is 15 residues long. Germline-derived CDR1 and CDR2 are MNHEY and SVGAGI. This CDR3 reads CASSYIAGNTDTQYF. For the CDR3, the DNA is TGTGCCAGCAGTTACATAGCGGGAAACACAGATACGCAGTATTTT.

The V and J genes are TRBV28 and TRBJ1-2, with 7 bases matching TRBD1. The CDR3 loop spans 13 amino acids. V gave up 5 bases and J gave up 5 bases; unmatched junction bases: 5. Germline loops: CDR1 MDHEN, CDR2 SYDVKM. In nucleotides, the CDR3 is TGTGCCAGCAGTCCGGACAGGCAGTATGGCTACACCTTC. Amino acid sequence: CASSPDRQYGYTF.

This clone was counted between two and nine times. The rearrangement uses TRBV29-1 and TRBJ1-2; D not certain. CDR1 and CDR2 (germline): SQVTM, ANQGSEA. This CDR3 has 12 residues. V was pared by 6 bases and J by 5 bases, with 13 bases between. CDR3 nucleotides: TGCAGCGTGCCCAGTCTTTGGTATGGCTACACCTTC. It is translated as CSVPSLWYGYTF.

The chain combines TRBV27 with TRBJ1-2; D not resolved. This CDR3 is 13 amino acids long. Germline CDR1 and CDR2: MNHEY and SMNVEV (reference sequence). Between the trimmed V and J ends, which lost 3 bases and 0 bases, there was a span of 5 bases. In nucleotides, the CDR3 is TGTGCCAGCAGTTTGGGGTCTAACTATGGCTACACCTTC. This codes for CASSLGSNYGYTF.

This chain links TRBV27 with TRBJ1-2, with a weak D call TRBD1 (5 bases). This CDR3 region has 16 residues. Trimming removed 4 bases at V and 3 bases at J, with 18 bases between. Per germline, CDR1 MNHEY and CDR2 SMNVEV (reference sequence). The CDR3 loop is CASSSFLGVRDYGYTF. In nucleotides, the CDR3 is TGTGCCAGCAGTTCGTTCTTGGGGGTCAGGGACTATGGCTACACCTTC.

This clone was picked up one time. The chain joins TRBV28 to TRBJ2-1; 11 nucleotides line up with TRBD2. The CDR3 consists of 17 residues. V was clipped by 5 bases and J by 7 bases; unmatched bases: 13. CDR1 is MDHEN and CDR2 is SYDVKM in the germline V gene. The CDR3 loop reads CASSPLTLAGVGNEQFF. CDR3 coding DNA: TGTGCCAGCAGTCCGCTTACACTAGCGGGAGTGGGTAATGAGCAGTTCTTC. Full variable domain (rest looked up from reference TRBV28 and TRBJ2-1): DVKVTQSSRYLVKRTGEKVFLECVQDMDHENMFWYRQDPGLGLRLIYFSYDVKMKEKGDIPEGYSVSREKKERFSLILESASTNQTSMYLCASSPLTLAGVGNEQFFGPGTRLTVL.

The chain carries TRBV5-5 and TRBJ2-7, with D unclear. This CDR3 has 13 residues. V gave up 1 base and J gave up 5 bases, with 10 bases separating them. Germline V gene lookup returns CDR1 SGHKS and CDR2 YYEKEE (reference sequence). The CDR3 region is CASSLWVFDEQYF. The DNA of the CDR3 is TGTGCCAGCAGCTTGTGGGTTTTCGACGAGCAGTACTTC.

The rearrangement links TRBV13 to TRBJ2-3; D tentatively fits TRBD1 or TRBD2 (5 bases each). Trimming pared 5 bases from V and 1 base from J, leaving 13 bases between. The CDR3 sequence is 15 residues long. Germline values: CDR1 PRHDT, CDR2 FYEKMQ (reference sequence). The CDR3 loop is CASSAWDLGTDTQYF. CDR3 DNA sequence: TGTGCCAGCAGCGCTTGGGACCTCGGCACAGATACGCAGTATTTT. The whole variable domain, remainder taken from reference TRBV13 and TRBJ2-3, is AAGVIQSPRHLIKEKRETATLKCYPIPRHDTVYWYQQGPGQDPQFLISFYEKMQSDKGSIPDRFSAQQFSDYHSELNMSSLELGDSALYFCASSAWDLGTDTQYFGPGTRLTVL.

CDR3 sequence: CASKGGEQYF. In DNA form, the CDR3 reads TGTGCCAGCAAGGGCGGCGAGCAGTACTTC. V gene TRBV2 combines with J gene TRBJ2-7; D is unresolved. Trimming stripped 7 bases from V and 6 bases from J, with 7 bases between. The CDR3 is 10 amino acids. CDR1 SNHLY and CDR2 FYNNEI come from the germline V gene. Supplemented by reference TRBV2 and TRBJ2-7, the full variable domain reads EPEVTQTPSHQVTQMGQEVILRCVPISNHLYFYWYRQILGQKVEFLVSFYNNEISEKSEIFDDQFSVERPDGSNFTLKIRSTKLEDSAMYFCASKGGEQYFGPGTRLTVT.

V gene TRBV5-6 combines with J gene TRBJ2-7; 9 bases map to TRBD2. Germline-derived CDR1 and CDR2 are SGHDT and YYEEEE. The CDR3 is 16 residues long. V gave up 3 bases and J gave up 4 bases; unmatched junction bases: 11. The CDR3 DNA is TGTGCCAGCAGCTGGGGGGCGGGAGGGCCTGGTTACGAGCAGTACTTC. Translated: CASSWGAGGPGYEQYF.

With regard to this clone: The same CDR3 can be traced to other DNA sequences in this sample. As DNA, the CDR3 is TGTGCCAGCAGTGAAGTTGGCAGCTCCTACGAGCAGTACTTC. Amino acids: CASSEVGSSYEQYF. This sequence joins TRBV6-1 and TRBJ2-7; no clear D. This CDR3 is 14 amino acids long. Trimming took 1 base from V and 0 from J, leaving 7 bases between them. Per germline, CDR1 MNHNS and CDR2 SASEGT.

This clone has just one count. The chain couples TRBV2 to TRBJ2-5, with 12 bases identical to TRBD1. The length of the CDR3 is 17 residues. V lost 4 bases, J lost 5 bases, and 11 bases stayed unmatched. Looked up from germline, CDR1 is SNHLY and CDR2 is FYNNEI. CDR3 nucleotide sequence: TGTGCCAGCAGTGTTGTGGGACAGGGGGCCTATCACGAGACCCAGTACTTC. Translating it yields CASSVVGQGAYHETQYF. The full variable domain, in which reference TRBV2 and TRBJ2-5 provide the parts outside the CDR3, is EPEVTQTPSHQVTQMGQEVILRCVPISNHLYFYWYRQILGQKVEFLVSFYNNEISEKSEIFDDQFSVERPDGSNFTLKIRSTKLEDSAMYFCASSVVGQGAYHETQYFGPGTRLLVL.

This chain joins TRBV7-9 and TRBJ1-1; D gene unclear. The CDR3 runs 14 residues. Germline V gene data show CDR1 as SEHNR and CDR2 as FQNEAQ (reference sequence). Trimming removed 0 bases from V and 2 bases from J, with 7 bases in between. The CDR3: CASSLAPPNTEAFF. The CDR3 DNA follows: TGTGCCAGCAGCTTAGCGCCTCCAAACACTGAAGCTTTCTTT.

The chain is built from TRBV27 and TRBJ2-7, with D maybe TRBD1 (5 bases). CDR1 is MNHEY, CDR2 SMNVEV, per germline (reference sequence). The CDR3 sequence is 14 residues long. V was clipped by 2 bases and J by 3 bases, with 11 bases between them. Here the CDR3 DNA reads TGTGCCAGCAGTTTACCAGGGCACCACTACGAGCAGTACTTC. It translates to CASSLPGHHYEQYF.

V usage is TRBV6-1 and J usage is TRBJ2-3, with a possible D match to TRBD2 (6 bases). This CDR3 has 10 residues. Germline CDR1 reads MNHNS; CDR2 reads SASEGT. Trimming took off 7 bases at V and 9 bases at J, with 8 bases between the two ends. The CDR3 DNA reads TGTGCCAGCAAGGCGGGAACGCAGTATTTT. This codes for CASKAGTQYF.

The V call is TRBV19, the J call TRBJ1-5; D possibly corresponds to TRBD1 (5 bases). The CDR3 has 15 residues. The ends were cut back, 2 bases at V and 6 bases at J, with 14 bases in the middle. From germline, CDR1 is LNHDA and CDR2 SQIVND (reference sequence). In DNA, the CDR3 is TGTGCCAGTAGTATATTCGCAGGGACGAGTCAGCCCCAGCATTTT. Its translation: CASSIFAGTSQPQHF.

J is TRBJ1-1 and V is TRBV2, with TRBD1 identical over 12 bases. The CDR3 consists of 18 residues. J was trimmed by 4 bases and V by 4 bases; bases with no gene match: 13. Per the germline V gene, CDR1 is SNHLY and CDR2 is FYNNEI. CDR3: CASSGPLGQGASITEAFF. The DNA of the CDR3 is TGTGCCAGCAGTGGGCCCCTGGGACAGGGGGCCTCGATCACTGAAGCTTTCTTT. The entire variable domain, with the rest obtained from reference TRBV2 and TRBJ1-1, is as follows: EPEVTQTPSHQVTQMGQEVILRCVPISNHLYFYWYRQILGQKVEFLVSFYNNEISEKSEIFDDQFSVERPDGSNFTLKIRSTKLEDSAMYFCASSGPLGQGASITEAFFGQGTRLTVV.

This sequence joins TRBV15 and TRBJ2-1; D remains ambiguous. Deletions cut 5 bases from V and 1 base from J, with 15 bases between. This CDR3 comprises 16 residues. Germline V gene data show CDR1 as LNHNV and CDR2 as YYDKDF (reference sequence). CDR3 sequence (DNA): TGTGCCACCAGCTCCCCCCCAGAGGCATCCTACAATGAGCAGTTCTTC. It encodes CATSSPPEASYNEQFF.

The V call is TRBV4-1, the J call TRBJ2-7, with a tentative D call TRBD1 (6 bases). V shed 5 bases and J shed 3 bases, with 14 bases lying between them. This CDR3 has 14 residues. CDR1 MGHRA and CDR2 YSYEKL come from the germline V gene. CDR3 sequence: CASSSPDRLYEQYF. CDR3 sequence (DNA): TGCGCCAGCAGCTCACCCGACAGGCTCTACGAGCAGTACTTC.

This clone appeared a single time. The chain combines TRBV27 with TRBJ2-5; D remains unclear. Germline CDR1 and CDR2: MNHEY and SMNVEV (reference sequence). V dropped 3 bases and J dropped 5 bases, with 4 bases sitting between them. This CDR3 spans 11 amino acids. The CDR3 DNA sequence: TGTGCCAGCAGTTTCCGGGAGACCCAGTACTTC. Protein product: CASSFRETQYF.

The table lists this clone with a few counts. The chain joins TRBV2 to TRBJ1-1, with D possibly matching TRBD1 (5 bases). The length of the CDR3 is 11 residues. The V gene lost 9 bases and the J gene lost 8 bases, with 13 bases spanning the gap. The V gene's germline CDR1 is SNHLY and CDR2 FYNNEI. DNA for the CDR3: TGTGCCAGATTTGACAGAGTGGAAGCTTTCTTT. Protein sequence: CARFDRVEAFF.

The rearrangement links TRBV5-5 to TRBJ2-7; D uncertain. Germline V CDR1 and CDR2: SGHKS, YYEKEE (reference sequence). The V and J ends lost 0 bases and 2 bases respectively, with 12 bases between them. The CDR3 is made up of 15 amino acids. As DNA, the CDR3 is TGTGCCAGCAGCTTGGAGGGCCTCGATCCCTACGAGCAGTACTTC. Its translation is CASSLEGLDPYEQYF.

The rearrangement joins TRBV28 to TRBJ1-1; 9 nucleotides match TRBD1. The CDR3 spans 17 residues. With V trimmed by 4 bases and J by 4 bases, 13 bases remained unmatched. CDR1 and CDR2 (germline): MDHEN, SYDVKM. The CDR3 region is CASSSPWDRAGGTEAFF. CDR3 nucleotide sequence: TGTGCCAGCAGTTCTCCCTGGGACAGGGCGGGGGGCACTGAAGCTTTCTTT.

The chain is built from TRBV9 and TRBJ2-1; D might be TRBD2 (6 bases). The V and J ends lost 0 bases and 5 bases respectively, with 12 bases between them. Per germline, CDR1 SGDLS and CDR2 YYNGEE. There are 15 residues in the CDR3. The CDR3 DNA is TGTGCCAGCAGCGTAGAGGGAGGTCAAAACAATGAGCAGTTCTTC. Its protein product is CASSVEGGQNNEQFF.